The clone carrying this TCR beta chain has a single count. The CDR3 totals 13 residues. Deletions cut 3 bases from V and 5 bases from J, with 10 bases between. Germline V lookup: CDR1 MDHEN, CDR2 SYDVKM. Here immunoSEQ multiplex PCR was the method, and the copy in TCRdb shows in-frame clones only, minus some. The sample yields tens of thousands of clones, 81% seen once. The data are from a study of blood T cell repertoires in COVID-19. The receptor's source is a human donor in a cohort sampled during active COVID-19. The chain is built from TRBV28 and TRBJ1-1, with a possible D match to TRBD1 (6 bases). The source material was peripheral blood. The CDR3 protein is CASSFVGGTEAFF. CDR3 in DNA: TGTGCCAGCAGTTTCGTAGGGGGTACTGAAGCTTTCTTT.